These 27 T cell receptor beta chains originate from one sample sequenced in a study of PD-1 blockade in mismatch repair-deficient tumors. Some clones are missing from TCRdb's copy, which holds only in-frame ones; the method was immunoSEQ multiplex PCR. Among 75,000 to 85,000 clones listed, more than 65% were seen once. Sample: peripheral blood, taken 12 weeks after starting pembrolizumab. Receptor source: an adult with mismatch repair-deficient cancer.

CDR3 nucleotide sequence: TGTGCCAGCACTAGCGGACAGGGCGACACTGAAGCTTTCTTT. It translates to CASTSGQGDTEAFF. The chain employs TRBV6-5 and TRBJ1-1, with 8 bases lining up with TRBD1. The CDR3 spans 14 residues. The J segment lost 3 bases and the V segment lost 7 bases, leaving 7 bases of the junction unmatched. The germline V gene encodes CDR1 MNHEY and CDR2 SVGAGI.

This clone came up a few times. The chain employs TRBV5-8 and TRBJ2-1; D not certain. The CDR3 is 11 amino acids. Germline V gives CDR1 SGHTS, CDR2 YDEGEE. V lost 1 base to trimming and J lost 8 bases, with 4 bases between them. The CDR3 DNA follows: TGTGCCAGCAGCTTGATGTATGAGCAGTTCTTC. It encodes CASSLMYEQFF.

CDR3 in amino acids: CASSKPRDLSRGKLFF. CDR3 nucleotides: TGTGCCAGCAGCAAACCAAGGGACCTTTCAAGAGGAAAACTGTTTTTT. The chain recombines TRBV21-1 with TRBJ1-4. TRBV21-1 is described as a pseudogene. The length of the CDR3 is 16 residues.

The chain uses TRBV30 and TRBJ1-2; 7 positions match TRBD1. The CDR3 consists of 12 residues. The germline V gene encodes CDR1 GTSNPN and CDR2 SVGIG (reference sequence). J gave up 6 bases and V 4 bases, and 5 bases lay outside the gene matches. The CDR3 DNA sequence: TGTGCCTGGACTCCAGGGGGAGATGGCTACACCTTC. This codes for CAWTPGGDGYTF.

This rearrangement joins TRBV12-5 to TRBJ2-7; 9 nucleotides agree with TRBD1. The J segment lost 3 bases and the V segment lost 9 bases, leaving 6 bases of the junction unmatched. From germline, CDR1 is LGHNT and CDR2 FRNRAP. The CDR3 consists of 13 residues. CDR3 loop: CASQQGADYEQYF. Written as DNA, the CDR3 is TGTGCTAGCCAACAGGGGGCGGACTACGAGCAGTACTTC.

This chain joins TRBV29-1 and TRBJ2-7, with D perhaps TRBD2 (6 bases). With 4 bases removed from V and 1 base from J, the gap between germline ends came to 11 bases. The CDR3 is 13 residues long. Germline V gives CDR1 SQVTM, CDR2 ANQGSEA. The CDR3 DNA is TGCAGCGTTGGAATAGGGACTTCCTACGAGCAGTACTTC. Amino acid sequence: CSVGIGTSYEQYF.

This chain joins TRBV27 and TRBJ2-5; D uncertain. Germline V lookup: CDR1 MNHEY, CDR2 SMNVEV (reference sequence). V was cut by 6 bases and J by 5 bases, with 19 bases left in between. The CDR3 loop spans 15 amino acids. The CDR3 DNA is TGTGCCAGCAGCCTACTGGCCACGTCGGTCGAGACCCAGTACTTC. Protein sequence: CASSLLATSVETQYF.

For the CDR3, the DNA is TGTGCCACCACCCCAGGGGGGGGCTACAATGAGCAGTTCTTC. Amino acid sequence: CATTPGGGYNEQFF. The J gene is TRBJ2-1, the V gene TRBV15, with D perhaps matching TRBD1 or TRBD2 (7 bases each). The CDR3 extends over 14 amino acids. Germline CDR1 is LNHNV and CDR2 is YYDKDF (reference sequence). Trimming cost V 7 bases and J 3 bases, with 13 bases left between them.

As DNA, the CDR3 is TGTGCCAGCAGTAAAGCGGGGTCTCAAGAGACCCAGTACTTC. This sequence encodes CASSKAGSQETQYF. The V and J genes are TRBV25-1 and TRBJ2-5; 7 nucleotides line up with TRBD2. The CDR3 has 14 amino acids. Germline loops: CDR1 MGHDK, CDR2 SYGVNS. V gave up 5 bases and J gave up 2 bases; unmatched junction bases: 5.

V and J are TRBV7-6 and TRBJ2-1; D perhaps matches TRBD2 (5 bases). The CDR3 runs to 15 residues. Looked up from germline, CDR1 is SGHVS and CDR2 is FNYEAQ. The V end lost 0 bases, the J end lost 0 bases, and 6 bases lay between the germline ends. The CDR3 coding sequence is TGTGCCAGCAGCTTAGCGGGAGCCTCCTACAATGAGCAGTTCTTC. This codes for CASSLAGASYNEQFF.

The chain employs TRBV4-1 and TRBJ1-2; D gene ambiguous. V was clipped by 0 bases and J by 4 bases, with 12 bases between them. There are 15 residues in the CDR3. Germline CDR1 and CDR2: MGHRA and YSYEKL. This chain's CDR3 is CASSQDRVAAYGYTF. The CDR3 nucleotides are TGCGCCAGCAGCCAAGACCGGGTCGCGGCCTATGGCTACACCTTC.

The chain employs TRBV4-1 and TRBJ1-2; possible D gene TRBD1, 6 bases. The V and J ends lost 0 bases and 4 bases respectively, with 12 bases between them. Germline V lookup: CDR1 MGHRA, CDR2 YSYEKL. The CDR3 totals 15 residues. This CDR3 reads CASSQDYGGGYGYTF. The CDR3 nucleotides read TGCGCCAGCAGCCAAGATTATGGAGGGGGCTATGGCTACACCTTC.

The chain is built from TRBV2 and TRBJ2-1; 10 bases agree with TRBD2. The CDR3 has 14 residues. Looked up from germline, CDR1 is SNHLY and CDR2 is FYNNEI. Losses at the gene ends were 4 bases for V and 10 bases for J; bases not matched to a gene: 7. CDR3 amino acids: CASSGLAGEGEQFF. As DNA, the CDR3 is TGTGCCAGCAGTGGGCTAGCGGGGGAGGGGGAGCAGTTCTTC.

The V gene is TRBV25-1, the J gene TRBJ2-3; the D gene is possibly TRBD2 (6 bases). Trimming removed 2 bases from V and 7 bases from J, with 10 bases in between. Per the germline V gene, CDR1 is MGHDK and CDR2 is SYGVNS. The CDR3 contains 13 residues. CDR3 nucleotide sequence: TGTGCCAGCAGTGAACGGGGACTCTATACGCAGTATTTT. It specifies CASSERGLYTQYF.

The CDR3 spells CASSLEQGYQETQYF. DNA for the CDR3: TGTGCCAGCAGCTTAGAACAGGGGTACCAAGAGACCCAGTACTTC. The rearrangement uses TRBV11-3 and TRBJ2-5; 7 bases line up with TRBD1. After removal of 0 bases from V and 0 bases from J, the junction contained 1 base not matched to a gene. This CDR3 has 15 residues. Germline loops: CDR1 SGHNT, CDR2 YENEEA.

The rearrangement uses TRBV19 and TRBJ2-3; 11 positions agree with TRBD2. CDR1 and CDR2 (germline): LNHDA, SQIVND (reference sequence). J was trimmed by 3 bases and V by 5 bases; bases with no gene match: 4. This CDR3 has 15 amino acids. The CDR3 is CASSGLAGGTDTQYF. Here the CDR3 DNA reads TGTGCCAGTAGTGGGTTAGCGGGAGGGACAGATACGCAGTATTTT. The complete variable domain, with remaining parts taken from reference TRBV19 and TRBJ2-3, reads DGGITQSPKYLFRKEGQNVTLSCEQNLNHDAMYWYRQDPGQGLRLIYYSQIVNDFQKGDIAEGYSVSREKKESFPLTVTSAQKNPTAFYLCASSGLAGGTDTQYFGPGTRLTVL.

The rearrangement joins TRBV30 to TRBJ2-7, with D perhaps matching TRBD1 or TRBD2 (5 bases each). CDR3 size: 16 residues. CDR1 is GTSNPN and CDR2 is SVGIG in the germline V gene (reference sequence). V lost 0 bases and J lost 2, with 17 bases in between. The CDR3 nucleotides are TGTGCCTGGAGTGTACATCCTGGGGCCGGGGCCTACGAGCAGTACTTC. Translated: CAWSVHPGAGAYEQYF. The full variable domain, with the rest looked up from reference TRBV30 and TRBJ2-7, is SQTIHQWPATLVQPVGSPLSLECTVEGTSNPNLYWYRQAAGRGLQLLFYSVGIGQISSEVPQNLSASRPQDRQFILSSKKLLLSDSGFYLCAWSVHPGAGAYEQYFGPGTRLTVT.

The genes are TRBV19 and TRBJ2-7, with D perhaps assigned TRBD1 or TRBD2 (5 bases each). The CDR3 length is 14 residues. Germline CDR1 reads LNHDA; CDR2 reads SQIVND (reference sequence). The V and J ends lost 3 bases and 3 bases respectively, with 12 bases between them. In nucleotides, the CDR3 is TGTGCCAGTAGTATCGGACTGGGGGACTACGAGCAGTACTTC. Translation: CASSIGLGDYEQYF.

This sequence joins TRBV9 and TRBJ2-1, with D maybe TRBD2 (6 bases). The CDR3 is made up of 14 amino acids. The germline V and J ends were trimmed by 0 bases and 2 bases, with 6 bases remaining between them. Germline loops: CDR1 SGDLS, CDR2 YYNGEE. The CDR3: CASSVAGAYNEQFF. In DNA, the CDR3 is TGTGCCAGCAGCGTAGCGGGGGCCTACAATGAGCAGTTCTTC.

CDR3 nucleotides: TGTGCCAGCAGCCAAGATTTTCACAGTGAATACGAGCAGTACTTC. The encoded protein is CASSQDFHSEYEQYF. The chain joins TRBV4-2 to TRBJ2-7; no clear D gene. The V gene lost 0 bases and the J gene lost 4 bases, with 13 bases spanning the gap. In germline, CDR1 is LGHNA, CDR2 YNFKEQ. This CDR3 contains 15 residues.

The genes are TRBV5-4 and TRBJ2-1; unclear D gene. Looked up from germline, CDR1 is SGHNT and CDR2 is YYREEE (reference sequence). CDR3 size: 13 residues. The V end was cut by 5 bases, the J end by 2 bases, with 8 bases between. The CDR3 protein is CASRRGAYNEQFF. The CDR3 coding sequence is TGTGCCAGCAGGAGAGGAGCCTACAATGAGCAGTTCTTC.

The CDR3 DNA follows: TGTGCCAGCGCTCTAGTCTGGTCCGGGGAGACCCAGTACTTC. Translation gives CASALVWSGETQYF. The chain couples TRBV11-2 to TRBJ2-5; D unresolved. This CDR3 region has 14 residues. CDR1 is SGHAT, CDR2 FQNNGV, per germline. V lost 8 bases, J lost 5 bases, and 18 bases lay in between.

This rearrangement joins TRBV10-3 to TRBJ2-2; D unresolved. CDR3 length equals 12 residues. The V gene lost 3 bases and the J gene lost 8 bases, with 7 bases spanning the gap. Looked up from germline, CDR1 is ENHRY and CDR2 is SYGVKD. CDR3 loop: CAISEGPGELFF. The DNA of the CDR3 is TGTGCCATCAGTGAAGGCCCGGGGGAGCTGTTTTTT.

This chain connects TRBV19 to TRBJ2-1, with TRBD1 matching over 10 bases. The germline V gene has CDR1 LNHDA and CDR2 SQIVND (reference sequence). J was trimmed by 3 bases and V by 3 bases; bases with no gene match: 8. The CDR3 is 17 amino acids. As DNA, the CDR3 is TGTGCCAGTAGTATGGGTAGAGGGGACAGGGGCTACAATGAGCAGTTCTTC. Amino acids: CASSMGRGDRGYNEQFF.

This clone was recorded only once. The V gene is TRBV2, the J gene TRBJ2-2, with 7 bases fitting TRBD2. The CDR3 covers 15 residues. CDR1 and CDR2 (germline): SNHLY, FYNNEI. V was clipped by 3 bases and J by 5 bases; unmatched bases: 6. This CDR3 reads CASSDMGGTTGELFF. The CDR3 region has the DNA TGTGCCAGCAGTGACATGGGGGGGACTACCGGGGAGCTGTTTTTT.

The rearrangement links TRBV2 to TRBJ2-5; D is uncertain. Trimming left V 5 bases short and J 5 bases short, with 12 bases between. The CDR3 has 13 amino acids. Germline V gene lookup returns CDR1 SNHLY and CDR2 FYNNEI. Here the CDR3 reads CASSFRVGETQYF. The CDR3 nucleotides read TGTGCCAGCAGTTTCCGGGTCGGGGAGACCCAGTACTTC.

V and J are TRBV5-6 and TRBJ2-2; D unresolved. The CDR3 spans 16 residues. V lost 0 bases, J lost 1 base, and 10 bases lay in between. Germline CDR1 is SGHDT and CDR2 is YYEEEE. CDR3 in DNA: TGTGCCAGCAGCTTGGTTTCGGCAGGGAACACCGGGGAGCTGTTTTTT. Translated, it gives CASSLVSAGNTGELFF.